The source of this T cell receptor (beta chain) is a study of T cells after yellow fever vaccination. General study points: A secondary response was less intense yet reached its peak sooner, at day 5 versus 15. Clonotypes appearing in both CD4 and CD8 compartments existed, and their share was small.

They built TCR cDNA with 5'RACE template switching, a step that put in a universal primer site and UMIs. In TCRdb, the 5' RACE reads were re-called with MiXCR into one record per CDR3 protein. This table has 450,000 to 600,000 distinct CDR3 sequences, roughly 13% appearing once. Per the germline V gene, CDR1 is MNHEY and CDR2 is SMNVEV (reference sequence). This CDR3 spans 16 amino acids. The V gene lost 3 bases and the J gene lost 6 bases, with 21 bases spanning the gap. On this clonotype: As yet, its antigen is unknown.

The J gene is TRBJ2-7, the V gene TRBV27; D assignment may be TRBD1 or TRBD2 (7 bases each). The sequence came from a man aged 25-40 years who received the YFV17D yellow fever vaccine. The material sequenced was PBMCs, taken on the day of the yellow fever booster vaccination. CDR3: CASSLTGWEGAGEQYF. The CDR3 DNA sequence: TGTGCCAGCAGTTTGACGGGTTGGGAGGGGGCGGGCGAGCAGTACTTC.